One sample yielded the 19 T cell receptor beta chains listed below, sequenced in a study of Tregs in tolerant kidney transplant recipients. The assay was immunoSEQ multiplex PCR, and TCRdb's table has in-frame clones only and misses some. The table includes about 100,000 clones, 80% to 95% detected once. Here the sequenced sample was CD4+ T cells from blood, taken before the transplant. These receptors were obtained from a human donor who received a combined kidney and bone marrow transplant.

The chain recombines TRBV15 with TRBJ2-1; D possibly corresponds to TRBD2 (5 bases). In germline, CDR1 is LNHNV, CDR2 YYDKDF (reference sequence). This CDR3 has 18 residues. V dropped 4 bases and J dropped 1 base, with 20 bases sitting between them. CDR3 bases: TGTGCCACCAGCAACATCCCGGGGTTGGCATTGTCCTACAATGAGCAGTTCTTC. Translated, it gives CATSNIPGLALSYNEQFF.

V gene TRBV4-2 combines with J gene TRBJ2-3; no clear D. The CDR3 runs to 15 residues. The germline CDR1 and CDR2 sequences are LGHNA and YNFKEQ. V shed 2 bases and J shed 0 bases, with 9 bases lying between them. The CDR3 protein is CASSQLSPSTDTQYF. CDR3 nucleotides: TGTGCCAGCAGCCAACTTAGCCCAAGCACAGATACGCAGTATTTT.

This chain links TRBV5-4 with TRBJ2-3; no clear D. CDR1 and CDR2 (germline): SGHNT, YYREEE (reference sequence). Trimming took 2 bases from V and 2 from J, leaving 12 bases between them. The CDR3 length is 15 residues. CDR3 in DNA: TGTGCCAGCAGCTTCAGTTCCCCCAACACAGATACGCAGTATTTT. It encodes CASSFSSPNTDTQYF.

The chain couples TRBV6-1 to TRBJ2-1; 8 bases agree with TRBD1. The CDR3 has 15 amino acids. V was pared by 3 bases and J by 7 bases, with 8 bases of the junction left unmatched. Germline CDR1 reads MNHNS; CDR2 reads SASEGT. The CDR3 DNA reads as TGTGCCAGCAGTGATGACAGGGGAGGAAATAATGAGCAGTTCTTC. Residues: CASSDDRGGNNEQFF.

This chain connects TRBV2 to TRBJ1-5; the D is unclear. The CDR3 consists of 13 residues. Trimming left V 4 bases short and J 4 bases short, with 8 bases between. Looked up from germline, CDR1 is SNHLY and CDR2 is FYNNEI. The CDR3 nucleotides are TGTGCCAGCAGTGCAGAGGCTAATCAGCCCCAGCATTTT. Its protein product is CASSAEANQPQHF.

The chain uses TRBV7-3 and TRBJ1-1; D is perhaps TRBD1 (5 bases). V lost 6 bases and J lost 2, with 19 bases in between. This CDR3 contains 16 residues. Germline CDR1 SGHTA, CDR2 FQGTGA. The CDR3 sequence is CASSPGGARLNTEAFF. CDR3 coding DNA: TGTGCCAGCAGTCCCGGAGGGGCGCGTTTAAACACTGAAGCTTTCTTT.

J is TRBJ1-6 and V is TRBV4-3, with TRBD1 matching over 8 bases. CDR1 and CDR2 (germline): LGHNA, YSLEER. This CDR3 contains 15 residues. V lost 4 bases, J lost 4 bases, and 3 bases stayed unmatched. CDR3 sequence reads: CASSRDRRYNSPLHF. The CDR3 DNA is TGCGCCAGCAGCCGGGACAGGAGATATAATTCACCCCTCCACTTT.

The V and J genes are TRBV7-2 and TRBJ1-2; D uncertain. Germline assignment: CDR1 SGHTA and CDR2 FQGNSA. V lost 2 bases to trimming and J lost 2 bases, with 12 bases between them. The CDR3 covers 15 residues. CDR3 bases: TGTGCCAGCAGCTTAACGTCAAACTTCAACTATGGCTACACCTTC. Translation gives CASSLTSNFNYGYTF.

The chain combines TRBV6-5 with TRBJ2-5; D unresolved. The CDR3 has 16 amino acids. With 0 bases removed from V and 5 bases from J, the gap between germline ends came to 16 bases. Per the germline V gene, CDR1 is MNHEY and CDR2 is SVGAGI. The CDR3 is CASSYSPQAQWETQYF. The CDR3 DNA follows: TGTGCCAGCAGTTACTCGCCCCAGGCCCAGTGGGAGACCCAGTACTTC.

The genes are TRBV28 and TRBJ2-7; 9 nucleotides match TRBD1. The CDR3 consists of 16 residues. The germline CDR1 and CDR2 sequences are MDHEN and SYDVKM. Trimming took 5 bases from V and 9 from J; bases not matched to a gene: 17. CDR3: CASSPRGTGPDAGQYF. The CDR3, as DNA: TGTGCCAGCAGTCCGCGAGGGACAGGGCCTGATGCCGGGCAGTACTTC.

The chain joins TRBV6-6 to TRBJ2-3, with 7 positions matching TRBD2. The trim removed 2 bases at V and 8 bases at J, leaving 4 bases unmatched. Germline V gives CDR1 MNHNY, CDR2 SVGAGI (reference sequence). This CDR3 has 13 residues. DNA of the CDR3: TGTGCCAGCAGTTACGCGGGAGCGGGTACGCAGTATTTT. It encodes CASSYAGAGTQYF.

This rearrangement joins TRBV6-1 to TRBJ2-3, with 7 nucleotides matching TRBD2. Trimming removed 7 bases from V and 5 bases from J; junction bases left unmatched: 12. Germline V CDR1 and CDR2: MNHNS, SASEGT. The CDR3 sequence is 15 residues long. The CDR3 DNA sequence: TGTGCCAGCAAGCGGGGAGCCCCGTCGGGAGATACGCAGTATTTT. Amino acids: CASKRGAPSGDTQYF.

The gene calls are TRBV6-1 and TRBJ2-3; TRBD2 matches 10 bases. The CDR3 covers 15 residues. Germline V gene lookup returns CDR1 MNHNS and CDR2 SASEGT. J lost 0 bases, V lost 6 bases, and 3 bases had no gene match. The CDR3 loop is CASRRTSGSTDTQYF. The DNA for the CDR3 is TGTGCCAGCAGACGGACTAGCGGTAGCACAGATACGCAGTATTTT.

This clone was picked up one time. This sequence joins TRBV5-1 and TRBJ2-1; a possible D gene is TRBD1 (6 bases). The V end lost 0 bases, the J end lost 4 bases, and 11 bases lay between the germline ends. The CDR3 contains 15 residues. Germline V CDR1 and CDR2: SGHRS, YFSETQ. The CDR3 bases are TGCGCCAGCAGCTTGGTTGGGGGCGGGTACAATGAGCAGTTCTTC. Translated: CASSLVGGGYNEQFF.

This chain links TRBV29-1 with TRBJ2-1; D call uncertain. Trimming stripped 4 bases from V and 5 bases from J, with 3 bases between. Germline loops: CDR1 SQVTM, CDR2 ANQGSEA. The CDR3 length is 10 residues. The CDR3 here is CSVADNEQFF. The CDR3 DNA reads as TGCAGCGTTGCCGACAATGAGCAGTTCTTC.

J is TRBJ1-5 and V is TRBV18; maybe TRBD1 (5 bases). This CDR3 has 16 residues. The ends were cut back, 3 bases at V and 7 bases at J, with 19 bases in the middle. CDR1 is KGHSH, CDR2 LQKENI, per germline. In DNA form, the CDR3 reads TGTGCCAGCTCACCTCAGGCCCCGGGGGGATGGCAGCCCCAGCATTTT. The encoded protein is CASSPQAPGGWQPQHF. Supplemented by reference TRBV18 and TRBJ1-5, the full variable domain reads NAGVMQNPRHLVRRRGQEARLRCSPMKGHSHVYWYRQLPEEGLKFMVYLQKENIIDESGMPKERFSAEFPKEGPSILRIQQVVRGDSAAYFCASSPQAPGGWQPQHFGDGTRLSIL.

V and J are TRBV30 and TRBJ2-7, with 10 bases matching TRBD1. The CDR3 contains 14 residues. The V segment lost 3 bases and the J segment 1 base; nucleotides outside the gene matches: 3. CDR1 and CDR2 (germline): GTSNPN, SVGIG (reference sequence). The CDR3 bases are TGTGCCTGGAGAGACAGGGGGCTTTCCTACGAGCAGTACTTC. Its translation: CAWRDRGLSYEQYF.

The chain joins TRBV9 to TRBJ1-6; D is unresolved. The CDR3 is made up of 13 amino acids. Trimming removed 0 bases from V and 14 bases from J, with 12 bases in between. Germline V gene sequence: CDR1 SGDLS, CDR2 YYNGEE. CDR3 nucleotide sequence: TGTGCCAGCAGCGTAGTTGAGGGCTCGGCCCTCCACTTT. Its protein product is CASSVVEGSALHF.

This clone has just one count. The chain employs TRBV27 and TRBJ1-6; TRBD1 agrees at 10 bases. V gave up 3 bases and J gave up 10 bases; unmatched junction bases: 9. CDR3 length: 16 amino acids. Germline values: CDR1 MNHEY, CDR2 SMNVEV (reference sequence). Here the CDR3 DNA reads TGTGCCAGCAGTTTCTTATCCGGGACAGGGGTCTCACCCCTCCACTTT. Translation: CASSFLSGTGVSPLHF.